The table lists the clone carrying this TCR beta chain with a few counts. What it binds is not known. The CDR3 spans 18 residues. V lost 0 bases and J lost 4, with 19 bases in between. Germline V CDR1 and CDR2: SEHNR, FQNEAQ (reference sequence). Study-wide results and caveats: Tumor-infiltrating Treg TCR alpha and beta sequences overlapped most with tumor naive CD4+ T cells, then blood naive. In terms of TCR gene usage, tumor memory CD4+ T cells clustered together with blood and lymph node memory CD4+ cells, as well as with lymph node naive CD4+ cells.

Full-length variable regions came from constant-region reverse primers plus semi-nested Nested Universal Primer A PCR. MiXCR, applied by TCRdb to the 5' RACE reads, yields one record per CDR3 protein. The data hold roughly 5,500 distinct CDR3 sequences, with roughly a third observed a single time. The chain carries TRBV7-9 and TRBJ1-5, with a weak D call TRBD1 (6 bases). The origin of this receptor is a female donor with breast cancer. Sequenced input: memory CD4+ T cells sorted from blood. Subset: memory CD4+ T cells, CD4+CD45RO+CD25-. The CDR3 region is CASSLAPGGSILNQPQHF. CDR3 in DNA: TGTGCCAGCAGCTTAGCACCTGGGGGCTCCATACTTAATCAGCCCCAGCATTTT.